This T cell receptor beta chain is from a study of vaccination and CD4 T cells after COVID-19. Germline V CDR1 and CDR2: MNHEY, SMNVEV (reference sequence). V lost 5 bases, J lost 4 bases, and 17 bases lay in between. This CDR3 contains 15 residues. The Oncomine TCR Beta short-read assay was applied to DNA of cultured CD4+ T cells. TCRdb recomputed calls from the PCR reads with MiXCR, one row per CDR3 protein. The repertoire holds roughly 24,000 distinct CDR3 sequences, with 30% to 45% as singletons. A note on this clonotype: Antigen specificity is unknown.

Time point reported: late sampling 161 to 241 days after vaccination in a few convalescent patients. Noted treatment: roughly 10-day PBMC culture with coronavirus spike peptide pools or control peptides (ViraFEST assay). The source was CD4+ T cells from blood, cultured in vitro, collected about 7 months after SARS-CoV-2 vaccination. The source of this sequence is a human donor who had recovered from COVID-19. This chain joins TRBV27 and TRBJ1-1; weak D call: TRBD1 (6 bases). The CDR3 region has the DNA TGTGCCAGCAGTCTTAGAAGGGACACCTCCACTGAAGCTTTCTTT. This encodes CASSLRRDTSTEAFF.